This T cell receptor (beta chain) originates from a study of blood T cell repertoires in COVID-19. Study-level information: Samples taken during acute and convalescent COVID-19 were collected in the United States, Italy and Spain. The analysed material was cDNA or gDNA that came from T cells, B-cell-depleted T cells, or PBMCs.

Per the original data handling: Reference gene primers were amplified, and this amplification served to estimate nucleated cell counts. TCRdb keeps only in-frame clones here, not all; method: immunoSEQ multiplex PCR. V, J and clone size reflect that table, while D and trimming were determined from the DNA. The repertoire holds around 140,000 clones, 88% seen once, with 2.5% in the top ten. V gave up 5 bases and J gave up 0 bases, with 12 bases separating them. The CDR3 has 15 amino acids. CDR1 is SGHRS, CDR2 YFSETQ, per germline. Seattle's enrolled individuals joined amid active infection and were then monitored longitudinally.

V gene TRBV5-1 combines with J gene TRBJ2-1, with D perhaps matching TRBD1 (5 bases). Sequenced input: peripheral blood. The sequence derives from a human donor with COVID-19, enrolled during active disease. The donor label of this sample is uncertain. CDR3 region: CASREQVSSYNEQFF. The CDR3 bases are TGCGCCAGCAGAGAACAGGTGAGCTCCTACAATGAGCAGTTCTTC.